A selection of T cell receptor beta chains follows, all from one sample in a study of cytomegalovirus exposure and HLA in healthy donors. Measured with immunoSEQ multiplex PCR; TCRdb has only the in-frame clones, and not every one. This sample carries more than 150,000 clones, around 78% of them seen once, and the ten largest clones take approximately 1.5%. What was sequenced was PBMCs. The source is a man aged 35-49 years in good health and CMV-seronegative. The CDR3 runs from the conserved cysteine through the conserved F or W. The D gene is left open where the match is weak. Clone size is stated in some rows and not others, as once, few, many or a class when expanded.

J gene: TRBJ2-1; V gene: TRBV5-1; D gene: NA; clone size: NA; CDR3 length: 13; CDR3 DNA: TGCGCCAGCAGCTTACAGGCGGACAATGAGCAGTTCTTC; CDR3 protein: CASSLQADNEQFF
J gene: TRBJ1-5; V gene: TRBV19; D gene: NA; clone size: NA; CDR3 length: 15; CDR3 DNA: TGTGCCAGTAGTATAGTTCCTATTAGCAATCAGCCCCAGCATTTT; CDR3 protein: CASSIVPISNQPQHF
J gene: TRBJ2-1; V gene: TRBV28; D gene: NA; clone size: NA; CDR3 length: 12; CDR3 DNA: TGTGCCAGCAGTCCCACCGGGTTGGGGCAGTTCTTC; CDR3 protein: CASSPTGLGQFF
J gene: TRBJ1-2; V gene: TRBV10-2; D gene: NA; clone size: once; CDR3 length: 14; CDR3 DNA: TGCGCCAGCAGTGGGGAGGCTATTAGCTATGGCTACACCTTC; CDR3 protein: CASSGEAISYGYTF
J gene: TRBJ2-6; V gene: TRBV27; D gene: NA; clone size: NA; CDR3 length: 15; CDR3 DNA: TGTGCCAGCAGTTTATCCGGGAATGGGGCCAACGTCCTGACTTTC; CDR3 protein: CASSLSGNGANVLTF
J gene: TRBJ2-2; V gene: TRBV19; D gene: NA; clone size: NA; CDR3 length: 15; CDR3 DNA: TGTGCCAGTAGAAGCCCCCTCTCGAGCACCGGGGAGCTGTTTTTT; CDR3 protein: CASRSPLSSTGELFF
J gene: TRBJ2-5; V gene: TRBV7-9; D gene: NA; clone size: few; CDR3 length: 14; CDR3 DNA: TGTGCCAGCAGCTCCCCCAGAGGGAGTGAGACCCAGTACTTC; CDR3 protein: CASSSPRGSETQYF
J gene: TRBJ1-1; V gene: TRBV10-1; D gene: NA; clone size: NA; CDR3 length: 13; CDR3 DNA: TGCGCCAGCAGTGCTCCGGGGAACACTGAAGCTTTCTTT; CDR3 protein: CASSAPGNTEAFF
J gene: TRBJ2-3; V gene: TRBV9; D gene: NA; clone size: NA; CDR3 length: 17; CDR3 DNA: TGTGCCAGCAGCCCTAGAGGGCCTTCCGGGAGAACAGATACGCAGTATTTT; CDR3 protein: CASSPRGPSGRTDTQYF
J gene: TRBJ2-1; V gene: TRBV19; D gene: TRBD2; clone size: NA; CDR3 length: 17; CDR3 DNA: TGTGCCAGTAGTATAGTATTCACGGGAGGGGCTTACAATGAGCAGTTCTTC; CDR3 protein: CASSIVFTGGAYNEQFF
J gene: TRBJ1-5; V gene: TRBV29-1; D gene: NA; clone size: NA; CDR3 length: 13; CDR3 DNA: TGCAGCGTTGTGGCGGGGTGGGGTCAGCCCCAGCATTTT; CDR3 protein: CSVVAGWGQPQHF
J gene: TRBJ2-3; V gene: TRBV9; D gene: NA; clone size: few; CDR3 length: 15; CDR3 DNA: TGTGCCAGCAGCGTAAGTCCCTCTACCACAGATACGCAGTATTTT; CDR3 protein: CASSVSPSTTDTQYF
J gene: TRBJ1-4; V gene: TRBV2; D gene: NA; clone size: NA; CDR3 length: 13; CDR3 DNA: TGTGCCAGCTGCCCCGGGAACGGTGAAAAACTGTTTTTT; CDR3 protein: CASCPGNGEKLFF
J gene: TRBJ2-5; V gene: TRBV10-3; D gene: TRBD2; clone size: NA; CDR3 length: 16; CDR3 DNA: TGTGCCATCAGTGACCCTAGCGGGAGGGCCGGGAAGACCCAGTACTTC; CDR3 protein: CAISDPSGRAGKTQYF
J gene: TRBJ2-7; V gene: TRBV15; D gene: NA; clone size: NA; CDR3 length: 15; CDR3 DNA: TGTGCCACCAGCAGAGTTTACAGGGTAGTGGGCGAGCAGTACTTC; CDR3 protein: CATSRVYRVVGEQYF
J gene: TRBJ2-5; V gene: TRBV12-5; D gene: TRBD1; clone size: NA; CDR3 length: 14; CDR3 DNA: TGTGCTAGTGGTTTAGGGACAGTCGACGAGACCCAATACTTC; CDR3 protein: CASGLGTVDETQYF
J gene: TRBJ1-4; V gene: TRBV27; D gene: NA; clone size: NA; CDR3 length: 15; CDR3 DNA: TGTGCCAGCAGAGAAACGACAGGAGGTAATGAAAAACTGTTTTTT; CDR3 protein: CASRETTGGNEKLFF
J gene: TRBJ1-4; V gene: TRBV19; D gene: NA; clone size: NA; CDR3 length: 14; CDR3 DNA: TGTGCCAGTCATACCCGGGCAACTAATGAAAAACTGTTTTTT; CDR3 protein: CASHTRATNEKLFF
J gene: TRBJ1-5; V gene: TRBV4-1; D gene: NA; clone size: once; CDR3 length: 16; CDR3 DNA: TGCGCCAGCAGCCCTTATCCTGGGGAGGATAATCAGCCCCAGCATTTT; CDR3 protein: CASSPYPGEDNQPQHF
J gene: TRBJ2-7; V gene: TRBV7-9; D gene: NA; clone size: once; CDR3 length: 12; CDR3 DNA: TGTGCCAGCAGCCCTCTCGGCTACGAGCAGTACTTC; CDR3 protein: CASSPLGYEQYF
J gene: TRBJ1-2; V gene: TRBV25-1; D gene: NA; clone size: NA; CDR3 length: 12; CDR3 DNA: TGTGCCAGCAGTGATATTGCACGGGGCTACACCTTC; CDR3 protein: CASSDIARGYTF
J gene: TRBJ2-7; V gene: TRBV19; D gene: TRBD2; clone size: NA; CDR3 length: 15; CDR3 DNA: TGTGCCAGTAGTTTTGTAGCGGGCGAGACCTACGAGCAGTACTTC; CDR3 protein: CASSFVAGETYEQYF
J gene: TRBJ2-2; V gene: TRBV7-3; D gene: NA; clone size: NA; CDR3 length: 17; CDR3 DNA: TGTGCCAGCAGCCCCGGGGCTAACAGGGTTGACACCGGGGAGCTGTTTTTT; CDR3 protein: CASSPGANRVDTGELFF
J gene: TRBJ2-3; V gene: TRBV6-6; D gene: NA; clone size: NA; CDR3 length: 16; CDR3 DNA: TGTGCCAGCAGTTACCCGGGTAGGGGCATTCTCCATACGCAGTATTTT; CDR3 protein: CASSYPGRGILHTQYF
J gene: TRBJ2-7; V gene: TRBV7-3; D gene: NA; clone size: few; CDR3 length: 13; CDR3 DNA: TGTGCCAGCAGCCCGGACTATACCGGCGAGCAGTACTTC; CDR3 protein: CASSPDYTGEQYF
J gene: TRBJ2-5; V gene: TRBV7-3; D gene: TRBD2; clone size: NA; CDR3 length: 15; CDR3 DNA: TGTGCCAGCAGCTTGATTAGCGGGAACGGAGAGACCCAGTACTTC; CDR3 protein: CASSLISGNGETQYF
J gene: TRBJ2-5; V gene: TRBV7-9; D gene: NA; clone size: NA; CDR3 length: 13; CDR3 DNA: TGTGCCAGCAGCCAGACAGGCCTGGAGACCCAGTACTTC; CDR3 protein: CASSQTGLETQYF
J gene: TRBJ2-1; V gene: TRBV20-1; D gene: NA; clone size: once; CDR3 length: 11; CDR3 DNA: TGCAGTGCTAGTATTAGTGGTGAGCAGTTCTTC; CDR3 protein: CSASISGEQFF
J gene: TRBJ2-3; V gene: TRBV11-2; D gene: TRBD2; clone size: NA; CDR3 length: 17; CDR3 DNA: TGTGCCAGCAGCTTAGGGGTTTGGGACTATCACACAGATACGCAGTATTTT; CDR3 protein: CASSLGVWDYHTDTQYF
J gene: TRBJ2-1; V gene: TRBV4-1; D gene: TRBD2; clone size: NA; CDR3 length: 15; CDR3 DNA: TGCGCCAGCCTTAGGGGAGCGGGGGAATACAATGAGCAGTTCTTC; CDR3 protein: CASLRGAGEYNEQFF
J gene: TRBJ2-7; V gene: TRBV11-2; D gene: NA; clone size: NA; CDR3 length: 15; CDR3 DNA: TGTGCCAGCAGCTCCCCTGGTGTTTTCGGCTACGAGCAGTACTTC; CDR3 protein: CASSSPGVFGYEQYF
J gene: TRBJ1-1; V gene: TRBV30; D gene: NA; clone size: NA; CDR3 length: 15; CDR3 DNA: TGTGCCTGGAGTCGATGGGCACAGGGACGCACTGAAGCTTTCTTT; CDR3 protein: CAWSRWAQGRTEAFF
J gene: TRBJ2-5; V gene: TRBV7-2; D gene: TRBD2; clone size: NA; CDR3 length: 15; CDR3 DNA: TGTGCCAGCAGCCCTCAGCGGGGTGGGGGGGAGACCCAGTACTTC; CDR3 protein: CASSPQRGGGETQYF
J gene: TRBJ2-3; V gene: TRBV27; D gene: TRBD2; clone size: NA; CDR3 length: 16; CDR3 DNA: TGTGCCAGCAGTGACGGACTAGCGGGGGACACAGATACGCAGTATTTT; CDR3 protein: CASSDGLAGDTDTQYF
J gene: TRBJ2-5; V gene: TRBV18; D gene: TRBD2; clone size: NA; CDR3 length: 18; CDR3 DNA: TGTGCCAGCTCATCCATCGGACTAGCGGGAAGTTTACAAGAGACCCAGTACTTC; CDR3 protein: CASSSIGLAGSLQETQYF
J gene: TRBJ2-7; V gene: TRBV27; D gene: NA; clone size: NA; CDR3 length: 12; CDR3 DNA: TGTGCCAGCAGTTTTCTATCGGGAGAGCAGTACTTC; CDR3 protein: CASSFLSGEQYF